The 10 T cell receptor beta chains listed next were all sequenced from one sample in a study of T cell responses to AZD1222 COVID-19 vaccine. Only in-frame clones appear in the TCRdb table, and some are missing; sequencing was by immunoSEQ multiplex PCR. The sample has approximately 150,000 clones, roughly 91% seen once. This sample comprised peripheral blood, obtained on day 0 of AZD1222 vaccination. All receptors come from an adult in good health.

The chain employs TRBV5-6 and TRBJ1-6; D is unclear. This CDR3 contains 13 residues. Germline V gives CDR1 SGHDT, CDR2 YYEEEE. Trimming took off 1 base at V and 6 bases at J, with 5 bases between the two ends. The CDR3: CASSLLGNSPLHF. The CDR3 DNA follows: TGTGCCAGCAGCTTGTTAGGTAATTCACCCCTCCACTTT. The full variable domain, rest sourced from reference TRBV5-6 and TRBJ1-6, is DAGVTQSPTHLIKTRGQQVTLRCSPKSGHDTVSWYQQALGQGPQFIFQYYEEEERQRGNFPDRFSGHQFPNYSSELNVNALLLGDSALYLCASSLLGNSPLHFGNGTRLTVT.

This chain connects TRBV2 to TRBJ1-6; possibly TRBD1 for D (6 bases). The CDR3 loop spans 13 amino acids. Deletions cut 3 bases from V and 14 bases from J, with 14 bases between. Germline CDR1 is SNHLY and CDR2 is FYNNEI. The CDR3: CASSEVGGITLHF. Written as DNA, the CDR3 is TGTGCCAGCAGTGAGGTAGGGGGTATCACCCTCCACTTT.

This chain joins TRBV11-3 and TRBJ2-1, with a weak D call TRBD1 (6 bases). V dropped 0 bases and J dropped 2 bases, with 11 bases sitting between them. The CDR3 length is 16 residues. The germline V gene encodes CDR1 SGHNT and CDR2 YENEEA. CDR3 amino acids: CASSLDPTGPYNEQFF. CDR3 DNA: TGTGCCAGCAGCTTAGACCCGACAGGACCCTACAATGAGCAGTTCTTC.

This clone was seen only a few times. This chain connects TRBV2 to TRBJ1-6; TRBD1 agrees at 8 bases. Trimming took 2 bases from V and 3 from J; bases not matched to a gene: 6. This CDR3 is 17 amino acids long. Germline CDR1 is SNHLY and CDR2 is FYNNEI. The chain's CDR3 is CASSEPGRGLYNSPLHF. As DNA, the CDR3 is TGTGCCAGCAGTGAACCGGGCAGGGGGCTCTATAATTCACCCCTCCACTTT. The whole variable domain, remainder taken from reference TRBV2 and TRBJ1-6, is EPEVTQTPSHQVTQMGQEVILRCVPISNHLYFYWYRQILGQKVEFLVSFYNNEISEKSEIFDDQFSVERPDGSNFTLKIRSTKLEDSAMYFCASSEPGRGLYNSPLHFGNGTRLTVT.

J is TRBJ2-3 and V is TRBV4-3; no clear D. The germline gives CDR1 LGHNA, CDR2 YSLEER. CDR3 length equals 12 residues. V lost 5 bases and J 5 bases, leaving 8 bases between the germline ends. Here the CDR3 reads CASSVLGDTQYF. The CDR3, as DNA: TGCGCCAGCAGCGTTTTGGGAGATACGCAGTATTTT.

V is TRBV6-1 and J is TRBJ1-1, with unresolved D. Germline CDR1 reads MNHNS; CDR2 reads SASEGT. The CDR3 consists of 13 residues. V was pared by 0 bases and J by 11 bases, with 13 bases between. The CDR3 spells CASSEAMRLGAFF. For the CDR3, the DNA is TGTGCCAGCAGTGAAGCAATGCGGTTGGGGGCTTTCTTT.

The rearrangement joins TRBV5-1 to TRBJ2-2; 11 bases are shared with TRBD2. From germline, CDR1 is SGHRS and CDR2 YFSETQ. The CDR3 length is 19 residues. The junction had 10 bases not matched to a gene; V was cut back by 0 bases and J by 3 bases. In DNA form, the CDR3 reads TGCGCCAGCAGCTTGGTAGTAGCGGGAGGGCCCTCGGACACCGGGGAGCTGTTTTTT. Translating it yields CASSLVVAGGPSDTGELFF.

The chain uses TRBV15 and TRBJ1-4, with a tentative D call TRBD1 (6 bases). The CDR3 contains 15 residues. Trimming left V 2 bases short and J 8 bases short, with 15 bases between. Looked up from germline, CDR1 is LNHNV and CDR2 is YYDKDF (reference sequence). The CDR3 sequence: CATSRHRRTAEKLFF. The DNA of the CDR3 is TGTGCCACCAGCAGACATAGGCGGACAGCCGAAAAACTGTTTTTT.

This clone was seen once. The rearrangement links TRBV19 to TRBJ1-4; no clear D. Trimming removed 6 bases from V and 8 bases from J, with 13 bases in between. This CDR3 is 13 amino acids long. Germline V gives CDR1 LNHDA, CDR2 SQIVND (reference sequence). The DNA of the CDR3 is TGTGCCAGTAGGGTCCAAGGCGGAGAAAAACTGTTTTTT. This sequence encodes CASRVQGGEKLFF.

The genes are TRBV19 and TRBJ2-1, with no clear D. Trimming removed 4 bases from V and 0 bases from J, with 10 bases in between. The CDR3 has 15 residues. Germline V lookup: CDR1 LNHDA, CDR2 SQIVND (reference sequence). CDR3 DNA: TGTGCCAGTAGTACCTCATTCACCTCCTACAATGAGCAGTTCTTC. It yields the protein CASSTSFTSYNEQFF.